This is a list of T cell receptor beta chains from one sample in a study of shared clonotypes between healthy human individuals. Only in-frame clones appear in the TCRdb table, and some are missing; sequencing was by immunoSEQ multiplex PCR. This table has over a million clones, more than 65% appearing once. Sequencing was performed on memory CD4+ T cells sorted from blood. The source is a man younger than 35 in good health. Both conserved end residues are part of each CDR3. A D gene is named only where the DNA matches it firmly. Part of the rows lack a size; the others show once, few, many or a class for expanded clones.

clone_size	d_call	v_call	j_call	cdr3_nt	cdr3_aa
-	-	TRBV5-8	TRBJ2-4	TGTGCCAGCAGCTTGTCCGCACAGGGTTCGAAGGCAGCCAAAAACATTCAGTACTTC	CASSLSAQGSKAAKNIQYF
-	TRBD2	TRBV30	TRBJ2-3	TGTGCCGGTCATCCCCCTAGCGGGGGCACAGATACGCAGTATTTT	CAGHPPSGGTDTQYF
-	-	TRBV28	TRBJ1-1	TGTGCCAGCAGCCCCCTGGGAACCCCAGGGAACACTGAAGCTTTCTTT	CASSPLGTPGNTEAFF
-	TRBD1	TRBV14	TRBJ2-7	TGTGCCAGCAGCCAGACCGGGACAGGGGCTGGCGAGCAGTACTTC	CASSQTGTGAGEQYF
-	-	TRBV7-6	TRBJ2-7	TGTGCCAGCAGCTTAGGCGACCTCCCTAGCGAGCAGTACTTC	CASSLGDLPSEQYF
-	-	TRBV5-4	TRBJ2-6	TGTGCCAGCAGCTTGTTAGGTGGGGCCAACGTCCTGACTTTC	CASSLLGGANVLTF
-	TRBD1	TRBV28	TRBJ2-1	TGTGCCAGGGACCCGGCTAGGACAGGAGGTTACAATGAGCAGTTCTTC	CARDPARTGGYNEQFF
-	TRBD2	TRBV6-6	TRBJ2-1	TGTGCCAGCAGCCTTGGACTAGCGGGAGGCAAGTTCTTC	CASSLGLAGGKFF
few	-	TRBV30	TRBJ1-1	TGTGCCTGGAGTGCCCGAGGGGGTGAAGCTTTCTTT	CAWSARGGEAFF
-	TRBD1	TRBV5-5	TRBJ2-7	TGTGCCAGCAGCCAAACCGACAGGGCCTACGAGCAGTACTTC	CASSQTDRAYEQYF
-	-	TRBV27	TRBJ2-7	TGTGCCAGCAGTTTCTGGCAGGGGAACTACGAGCAGTACTTC	CASSFWQGNYEQYF
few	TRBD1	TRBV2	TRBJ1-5	TGTGCCAGCAGGGGACAGGGGGCGAGCAATCAGCCCCAGCATTTT	CASRGQGASNQPQHF
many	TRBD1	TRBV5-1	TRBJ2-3	TGCGCCAGCCGGACAGGGCCCACAGATACGCAGTATTTT	CASRTGPTDTQYF
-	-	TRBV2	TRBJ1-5	TGTGCCAGCCTCTCGGGGGAATGGAGCAATCAGCCCCAGCATTTT	CASLSGEWSNQPQHF
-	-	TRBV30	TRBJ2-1	TGTGCCTGGACGAGGGACACTTACAATGAGCAGTTCTTC	CAWTRDTYNEQFF
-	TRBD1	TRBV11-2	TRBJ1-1	TGTGCCAGCAGCTTGGCAGGGGGGCGGACTGAAGCTTTCTTT	CASSLAGGRTEAFF
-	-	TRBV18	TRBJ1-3	TGTGCCAGCTCACTCCGGGACGCGAGCTCTGGAAACACCATATATTTT	CASSLRDASSGNTIYF
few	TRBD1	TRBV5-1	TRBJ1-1	TGCGCCAGCAGTTCCGACAGGGGTGGGAACACTGAAGCTTTCTTT	CASSSDRGGNTEAFF
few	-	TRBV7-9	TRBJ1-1	TGTGCCAGCAGCCCCCGAGTCTTCACTGAAGCTTTCTTT	CASSPRVFTEAFF
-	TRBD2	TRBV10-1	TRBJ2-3	TGCGCCAGCAGCGCTAGCGGGACGGGAACAGATACGCAGTATTTT	CASSASGTGTDTQYF
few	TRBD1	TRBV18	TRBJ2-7	TGTGCCAGCTCACCGAAGGGACAGGGCTACGAGCAGTACTTC	CASSPKGQGYEQYF
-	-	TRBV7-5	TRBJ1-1	TGTGCCAGCAGCCAAGACAGGGTACTCTTT	CASSQDRVLF
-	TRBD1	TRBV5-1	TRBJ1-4	TGCGCCAGCAGCACTACAGGGGGCGGGTCAAAACTGTTTTTT	CASSTTGGGSKLFF
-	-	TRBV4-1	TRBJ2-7	TGCGCCAGCAGCCAAGATCAACGGGGGCTCTACGAGCAGTACTTC	CASSQDQRGLYEQYF
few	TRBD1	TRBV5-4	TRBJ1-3	TGTGCCAGCAGCGTGGGACAGACGGGAAACACCATATATTTT	CASSVGQTGNTIYF
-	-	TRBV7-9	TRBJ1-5	TGTGCCAGCAGCTCGGGGCCAGGGAGCAATCAGCCCCAGCATTTT	CASSSGPGSNQPQHF
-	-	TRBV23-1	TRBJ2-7	TGCGCCAGCAGTCAACCAAAATACGAGCAGTACTTC	CASSQPKYEQYF
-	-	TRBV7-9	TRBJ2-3	TGTGCCAGCAAGCCGGGGGGCCAAGATACGCAGTATTTT	CASKPGGQDTQYF
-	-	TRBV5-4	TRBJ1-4	TGTGCCAGCAGCACCGGAGGGGGGATTAATGAAAAACTGTTTTTT	CASSTGGGINEKLFF
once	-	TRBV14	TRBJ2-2	TGTGCCAGCAGCCGAACCCACACCGGGGAGCTGTTTTTT	CASSRTHTGELFF
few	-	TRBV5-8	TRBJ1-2	TGTGCCAGCAGCCGCGCGGGCTATGGCTACACCTTC	CASSRAGYGYTF
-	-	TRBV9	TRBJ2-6	TGTGCCAGCAGCGTGGACGGGGCCAACGTCCTGACTTTC	CASSVDGANVLTF
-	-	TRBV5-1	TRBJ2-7	TGCGCCAGCAGCGCTGGGGGGGCAGGGAGGTACGAGCAGTACTTC	CASSAGGAGRYEQYF